The 2 T cell receptor beta chains listed next were all sequenced from one sample in a study of blood T cell repertoires in COVID-19. TCRdb's copy holds only in-frame clones and misses some; the assay was immunoSEQ multiplex PCR. The table records over 120,000 clones, about 90% of them present only once. Sample: peripheral blood. The receptors come from a man between 45 and 60 years old who had recovered from COVID-19.

V usage is TRBV27 and J usage is TRBJ2-1, with TRBD1 identical over 9 bases. The CDR3 consists of 12 residues. The germline V gene encodes CDR1 MNHEY and CDR2 SMNVEV (reference sequence). V lost 6 bases, J lost 10 bases, and 4 bases stayed unmatched. CDR3 loop: CASSNRGPEQFF. Written as DNA, the CDR3 is TGTGCCAGCAGCAACAGGGGGCCGGAGCAGTTCTTC.

The CDR3 DNA sequence: TGTGCCAGCAGCCCAAGGGAGTTCGGCACTGAAGCTTTCTTT. Translated, it gives CASSPREFGTEAFF. This sequence joins TRBV7-9 and TRBJ1-1; D gene unclear. The germline V gene encodes CDR1 SEHNR and CDR2 FQNEAQ (reference sequence). The length of the CDR3 is 14 residues. V lost 5 bases and J 4 bases, leaving 14 bases between the germline ends.